Sequencing of this TCR beta chain was carried out in a study of T cells in Graves' hyperthyroidism and ophthalmopathy. V was trimmed by 7 bases and J by 2 bases, leaving 15 bases between them. There are 14 residues in the CDR3. RNA transcripts served as the template for amplifying TCR beta CDR3 regions. The primer set for the first-round RT-PCR of the TCR CDR3 was HTBI. Each CDR3 protein gets one entry after TCRdb re-called the multiplex PCR reads with MiXCR. The sample holds 600,000 to 750,000 distinct CDR3 sequences; 17% are singletons and the top ten take about 14%. Ten or more counts support this clonotype.

The chain links TRBV12-3 or TRBV12-4 to TRBJ2-7, with D hard to call. The clonotype comes from a man over 45 with Graves' hyperthyroidism. Sequencing used blood. The CDR3 protein is CASNYGSDTYEQYF. The CDR3 coding sequence is TGTGCCAGCAACTATGGATCTGACACCTACGAGCAGTACTTC.